The text below deals with one TCR beta chain. TCRdb keeps only in-frame clones here, not all; method: immunoSEQ multiplex PCR. The sample carries around 150,000 clones, around nine tenths recorded once. This specimen belongs to a study of T cell responses to AZD1222 COVID-19 vaccine. CDR1 is SGHRS and CDR2 is YFSETQ in the germline V gene. The CDR3 totals 15 residues. Trimming stripped 6 bases from V and 0 bases from J, with 13 bases between. The origin of this receptor is an adult in good health. The source material was peripheral blood, sampled on day 0 of AZD1222 vaccination. The J gene is TRBJ1-5, the V gene TRBV5-1; tentatively, D is TRBD1 (6 bases). The CDR3 bases are TGCGCCAGCAAACGGGACACCAGTAGCAATCAGCCCCAGCATTTT. Protein sequence: CASKRDTSSNQPQHF.